A single sample is the source of the 23 T cell receptor beta chains below, sequenced in a study of OX40 agonist ivuxolimab in advanced cancers. Some clones are missing from TCRdb's copy, which holds only in-frame ones; the method was immunoSEQ multiplex PCR. The table lists under 85,000 clones, about 87% of them singletons. The material sequenced was CD4+ or CD8+ T cells sorted from blood, taken in a trial of the OX40 agonist ivuxolimab. The receptors here all came from an adult with an advanced solid tumor such as melanoma, head and neck, liver or kidney cancer.

The rearrangement joins TRBV30 to TRBJ2-3; weak D call: TRBD2 (6 bases). CDR3 length: 12 residues. Germline CDR1 and CDR2: GTSNPN and SVGIG (reference sequence). The V end was cut by 5 bases, the J end by 6 bases, with 12 bases between. The CDR3 DNA reads as TGTGCCTGGGGGACTGGCAGCGATACGCAGTATTTT. It encodes CAWGTGSDTQYF.

The V call is TRBV28, the J call TRBJ1-6, with a possible D match to TRBD1 (5 bases). Germline assignment: CDR1 MDHEN and CDR2 SYDVKM. Trimming removed 2 bases at V and 6 bases at J, with 14 bases between. The CDR3 totals 16 residues. The CDR3 region has the DNA TGTGCCAGCAGTTTAATTCTCAGGGAGGTTAATTCACCCCTCCACTTT. As protein: CASSLILREVNSPLHF.

The chain carries TRBV5-5 and TRBJ1-1, with 9 bases that match TRBD1. The CDR3 is 14 residues long. The V gene's germline CDR1 is SGHKS and CDR2 YYEKEE (reference sequence). The ends lost 8 bases at V and 4 bases at J; junction bases unmatched: 9. In DNA form, the CDR3 reads TGTGCCAGTTATAACAGGGGGCGCGGCACTGAAGCTTTCTTT. Protein: CASYNRGRGTEAFF.

The rearrangement joins TRBV28 to TRBJ2-3; 9 positions agree with TRBD2. The V segment lost 8 bases and the J segment 5 bases; nucleotides outside the gene matches: 2. Germline V gene data show CDR1 as MDHEN and CDR2 as SYDVKM. The CDR3 covers 12 residues. CDR3 region: CASQAGGDTQYF. The CDR3 nucleotides read TGTGCCAGCCAAGCGGGGGGAGATACGCAGTATTTT. Drawing the rest from reference TRBV28 and TRBJ2-3, the complete variable domain is DVKVTQSSRYLVKRTGEKVFLECVQDMDHENMFWYRQDPGLGLRLIYFSYDVKMKEKGDIPEGYSVSREKKERFSLILESASTNQTSMYLCASQAGGDTQYFGPGTRLTVL.

V gene TRBV5-1 combines with J gene TRBJ1-3; D call uncertain. Deletions cut 2 bases from V and 0 bases from J, with 9 bases between. Germline values: CDR1 SGHRS, CDR2 YFSETQ. This CDR3 has 15 amino acids. As DNA, the CDR3 is TGCGCCAGCAGCTTAGGGCTTAGCTCTGGAAACACCATATATTTT. It yields the protein CASSLGLSSGNTIYF.

The chain has TRBV7-9 and TRBJ1-1, with 9 bases fitting TRBD1. With V trimmed by 5 bases and J by 6 bases, 7 bases remained unmatched. The CDR3 has 14 amino acids. CDR1 and CDR2 from the germline V gene are SEHNR and FQNEAQ (reference sequence). The CDR3: CASSRGTGSAEAFF. The CDR3 nucleotides are TGTGCCAGCAGCCGTGGGACAGGGAGCGCTGAAGCTTTCTTT.

The chain employs TRBV7-2 and TRBJ2-7, with 9 nucleotides matching TRBD1. There are 16 residues in the CDR3. Per the germline V gene, CDR1 is SGHTA and CDR2 is FQGNSA. J lost 4 bases, V lost 0 bases, and 7 bases had no gene match. In DNA, the CDR3 is TGTGCCAGCAGCTTAGCGGGGGGACAGGGTATTTACGAGCAGTACTTC. This codes for CASSLAGGQGIYEQYF.

The chain recombines TRBV27 with TRBJ2-3; D possibly corresponds to TRBD2 (7 bases). CDR3 length equals 16 residues. Germline CDR1 reads MNHEY; CDR2 reads SMNVEV (reference sequence). The germline V and J ends were trimmed by 3 bases and 3 bases, with 16 bases remaining between them. The CDR3 DNA sequence: TGTGCCAGCAGTTTCGCGGGGGCAGGGGAAACAGATACGCAGTATTTT. This gives the protein CASSFAGAGETDTQYF.

This clone turned up a few times. V usage is TRBV28 and J usage is TRBJ1-6, with 8 nucleotides matching TRBD1. Germline CDR1 reads MDHEN; CDR2 reads SYDVKM. The CDR3 loop spans 16 amino acids. V trimming: 5 bases; J trimming: 5 bases; junction bases outside the gene matches: 8. Written as DNA, the CDR3 is TGTGCCAGCAGTACAACCGGGACAGGAAATAATTCACCCCTCCACTTT. Amino acid sequence: CASSTTGTGNNSPLHF.

V is TRBV10-3 and J is TRBJ2-1; the D gene is possibly TRBD2 (7 bases). Per the germline V gene, CDR1 is ENHRY and CDR2 is SYGVKD. The ends were cut back, 4 bases at V and 7 bases at J, with 11 bases in the middle. The CDR3 contains 13 residues. CDR3 sequence: CAISGGGANEQFF. DNA of the CDR3: TGTGCCATCAGTGGTGGGGGGGCAAATGAGCAGTTCTTC.

The chain recombines TRBV28 with TRBJ1-3; tentatively, D is TRBD1 (5 bases). This CDR3 has 16 residues. V dropped 6 bases and J dropped 4 bases, with 19 bases sitting between them. In germline, CDR1 is MDHEN, CDR2 SYDVKM. The CDR3 DNA reads TGTGCCAGCAGAACTGCAGGGTTCCTTTGGGGAAACACCATATATTTT. This codes for CASRTAGFLWGNTIYF.

The chain recombines TRBV6-1 with TRBJ2-7, with 7 bases matching TRBD1. There are 13 residues in the CDR3. Germline CDR1 and CDR2: MNHNS and SASEGT. The junction had 4 bases not matched to a gene; V was cut back by 8 bases and J by 0 bases. The CDR3 DNA sequence: TGTGCCAGCCTCGACAGGGCCTCCTACGAGCAGTACTTC. It is translated as CASLDRASYEQYF.

This clone turned up a few times. The chain joins TRBV6-4 to TRBJ2-5, with 11 bases aligning to TRBD1. The CDR3 length is 14 residues. Germline V gene lookup returns CDR1 MRHNA and CDR2 SNTAGT. The ends lost 4 bases at V and 4 bases at J; junction bases unmatched: 2. Written as DNA, the CDR3 is TGTGCCAGCAGTGCCGGGACAGGGGGAGAGACCCAGTACTTC. It specifies CASSAGTGGETQYF.

Here the CDR3 DNA reads TGCGCCAGCAGCCAAGTATATTACCTAGATACGCAGTATTTT. It specifies CASSQVYYLDTQYF. The gene calls are TRBV4-3 and TRBJ2-3; no reliable D call. V gave up 1 base and J gave up 5 bases, with 10 bases separating them. The CDR3 consists of 14 residues. The germline gives CDR1 LGHNA, CDR2 YSLEER.

The table lists this clone with a count of one. The rearrangement joins TRBV10-3 to TRBJ2-2; D call uncertain. This CDR3 is built from 15 residues. Germline CDR1 is ENHRY and CDR2 is SYGVKD. Trimming took 3 bases from V and 0 from J, leaving 8 bases between them. The CDR3, as DNA: TGTGCCATCAGTGAAGGCTTACCGAACACCGGGGAGCTGTTTTTT. It encodes CAISEGLPNTGELFF.

For this clone: Different DNA sequences within this sample yield the same CDR3. The chain uses TRBV4-2 and TRBJ2-4, with TRBD2 matching 7 bases. The CDR3 is made up of 15 amino acids. Germline V gene sequence: CDR1 LGHNA, CDR2 YNFKEQ. The ends lost 0 bases at V and 3 bases at J; junction bases unmatched: 2. CDR3 sequence: CASSQESGVKNIQYF. For the CDR3, the DNA is TGTGCCAGCAGCCAAGAAAGCGGGGTCAAAAACATTCAGTACTTC.

For the CDR3, the DNA is TGTGCCAGCAGCTTGTACAGGACTGGGGGAAACACCATATATTTT. Translating it yields CASSLYRTGGNTIYF. The chain couples TRBV5-8 to TRBJ1-3, with D possibly being TRBD1 (5 bases). Germline assignment: CDR1 SGHTS and CDR2 YDEGEE. The CDR3 spans 15 residues. V was shortened by 1 base and J by 4 bases, with 12 bases between the two germline ends.

V gene TRBV15 combines with J gene TRBJ1-3, with D possibly matching TRBD1 (6 bases). Germline V gives CDR1 LNHNV, CDR2 YYDKDF (reference sequence). The CDR3 runs to 14 residues. Between the trimmed V and J ends, which lost 9 bases and 0 bases, there was a span of 12 bases. CDR3 protein: CATATGRSGNTIYF. CDR3 bases: TGTGCCACTGCGACAGGCCGCTCTGGAAACACCATATATTTT.

The rearrangement links TRBV20-1 to TRBJ1-6; D is ambiguous. Trimming took 3 bases from V and 13 from J, leaving 10 bases between them. The CDR3 extends over 11 amino acids. From germline, CDR1 is DFQATT and CDR2 SNEGSKA (reference sequence). CDR3 DNA: TGCAGTGCTAGTATTTCGAACCCCCTCCACTTT. As protein: CSASISNPLHF.

The genes are TRBV29-1 and TRBJ2-1; D is possibly TRBD2 (7 bases). The CDR3 has 15 residues. V was pared by 6 bases and J by 0 bases, with 15 bases between. From germline, CDR1 is SQVTM and CDR2 ANQGSEA. CDR3 in DNA: TGCAGCGTCAGGGGAGGGGGTCACTCCTACAATGAGCAGTTCTTC. Protein product: CSVRGGGHSYNEQFF.

This clone was seen a few times. Other DNA sequences from this sample encode an identical CDR3 as well. This CDR3 reads CASSLARNNYGYTF. In DNA, the CDR3 is TGTGCCAGCAGCTTGGCTAGGAATAACTATGGCTACACCTTC. The chain uses TRBV5-4 and TRBJ1-2; D gene unclear. This CDR3 comprises 14 residues. Germline CDR1 is SGHNT and CDR2 is YYREEE (reference sequence). Between the trimmed V and J ends, which lost 0 bases and 1 base, there was a span of 7 bases.

This chain's CDR3 is CASSSSGVKNIQYF. The CDR3 bases are TGTGCCAGCAGCTCTAGCGGGGTCAAAAACATTCAGTACTTC. The J gene is TRBJ2-4, the V gene TRBV5-4; 9 bases match TRBD2. After removal of 3 bases from V and 3 bases from J, the junction contained 1 base not matched to a gene. This CDR3 spans 14 amino acids. The V gene's germline CDR1 is SGHNT and CDR2 YYREEE (reference sequence).

This clone appeared a few times. The same CDR3 can be traced to other DNA sequences in this sample. The V call is TRBV5-8, the J call TRBJ2-2; a possible D gene is TRBD1 (5 bases). Germline CDR1 is SGHTS and CDR2 is YDEGEE. The CDR3 is made up of 14 amino acids. The V gene lost 3 bases and the J gene lost 4 bases, with 10 bases spanning the gap. The CDR3 is CASSSGLSTGELFF. For the CDR3, the DNA is TGTGCCAGCAGCTCAGGGTTAAGCACCGGGGAGCTGTTTTTT.